The rows below give T cell receptor beta chains drawn from one sample of a study of blood T cell repertoires in COVID-19. The protocol was immunoSEQ multiplex PCR, while the TCRdb copy is restricted to in-frame clones and leaves out a portion. The table records 200,000 or so clones, approximately 81% of them present only once. Sequenced sample: peripheral blood. These receptors were obtained from a woman between 55 and 75 years old who had recovered from COVID-19. The CDR3 runs from the conserved cysteine through the conserved F or W. The D gene is left open where the match is weak. Some rows have no size entry. The others give once, few or many, or a class for an expanded clone.

d_call clone_size j_call v_call cdr3_aa cdr3_nt
TRBD2 few TRBJ2-1 TRBV11-3 CASSLGQPGTSKGNEQFF TGTGCCAGCAGCTTAGGGCAACCCGGGACTAGCAAGGGCAATGAGCAGTTCTTC
TRBD2 NA TRBJ2-3 TRBV19 CASSMGPTSGASTDTQYF TGTGCCAGTAGTATGGGCCCCACTAGCGGGGCTAGCACAGATACGCAGTATTTT
TRBD1 NA TRBJ1-2 TRBV2 CASSKEQGAGYGYTF TGTGCCAGCAGTAAAGAACAGGGGGCCGGGTATGGCTACACCTTC
TRBD1 once TRBJ1-1 TRBV7-8 CASSFGTGEPIEAFF TGTGCCAGCAGCTTCGGGACAGGCGAACCGATCGAAGCTTTCTTT
NA once TRBJ2-7 TRBV18 CASSSRQTYEQYF TGTGCCAGCTCATCGCGACAGACCTACGAGCAGTACTTC
TRBD1 NA TRBJ1-6 TRBV4-1 CASSQGTGGGYNSPLHF TGCGCCAGCAGCCAAGGGACAGGGGGCGGCTATAATTCACCCCTCCACTTT
TRBD1 NA TRBJ1-2 TRBV7-9 CASSPRWTGGSYGYTF TGTGCCAGCAGCCCCCGCTGGACAGGGGGCAGCTATGGCTACACCTTC
TRBD1 NA TRBJ2-2 TRBV18 CASSQRTGATGELFF TGTGCCAGCTCACAAAGGACAGGGGCCACCGGGGAGCTGTTTTTT
NA NA TRBJ2-2 TRBV11-2 CASSLQPGTYTGELFF TGTGCCAGCAGCTTACAACCCGGGACATACACCGGGGAGCTGTTTTTT
NA NA TRBJ1-1 TRBV5-4 CASRPPQGGAYEAFF TGTGCCAGCAGACCCCCCCAGGGTGGGGCCTATGAAGCTTTCTTT
NA NA TRBJ2-1 TRBV7-2 CASRTPGTPAGEQFF TGTGCCAGCAGGACCCCCGGGACTCCGGCGGGAGAGCAGTTCTTC
NA NA TRBJ1-1 TRBV15 CATRHRRSRDTEAFF TGTGCCACCAGACACCGGCGGAGCCGAGACACTGAAGCTTTCTTT
NA NA TRBJ1-2 TRBV27 CASSGGHLTNYGYTF TGTGCCAGCAGTGGCGGACACCTGACTAACTATGGCTACACCTTC
NA few TRBJ1-5 TRBV9 CASSGGGYQPQHF TGTGCCAGCAGCGGAGGGGGTTACCAGCCCCAGCATTTT
TRBD2 NA TRBJ2-1 TRBV18 CASSQSGGPYNEQFF TGTGCCAGCTCCCAAAGCGGGGGCCCGTACAATGAGCAGTTCTTC
NA once TRBJ1-4 TRBV19 CASTNPAGIGEKLFF TGTGCCAGTACCAATCCGGCAGGGATAGGAGAAAAACTGTTTTTT
NA once TRBJ2-3 TRBV24-1 CATSQDTETQYF TGTGCCACCAGTCAGGACACCGAAACGCAGTATTTT
NA NA TRBJ2-3 TRBV2 CAREDRARGTDTQYF TGTGCCAGAGAGGACCGAGCCAGGGGAACGGATACGCAGTATTTT
NA NA TRBJ1-2 TRBV3-1/TRBV3-2 CASSRKKTQGGYGYTF TGTGCCAGCAGCCGGAAGAAAACCCAGGGCGGCTATGGCTACACCTTC
NA NA TRBJ1-4 TRBV5-6 CASSSGEEGEKLFF TGTGCCAGCAGCTCCGGGGAGGAGGGCGAAAAACTGTTTTTT
NA NA TRBJ2-7 TRBV6-5 CASTQAGRNYEQYF TGTGCCAGCACCCAGGCAGGTCGGAACTACGAGCAGTACTTC
TRBD2 NA TRBJ2-1 TRBV7-9 CASSTLAAGGREQFF TGTGCCAGCAGCACTTTAGCAGCGGGGGGGCGTGAGCAGTTCTTC
NA NA TRBJ1-3 TRBV19 CASNSVRGTGNTIYF TGTGCCAGTAATTCAGTAAGGGGAACTGGAAACACCATATATTTT
NA NA TRBJ2-7 TRBV30 CAWSPGGNYEQYF TGTGCCTGGAGTCCGGGGGGCAACTACGAGCAGTACTTC
TRBD1 few TRBJ2-7 TRBV7-9 CASSLRDRGPYEQYF TGTGCCAGCAGCTTGCGGGACAGGGGCCCCTACGAGCAGTACTTC
NA NA TRBJ2-7 TRBV11-2 CASSPGSEQYF TGTGCCAGCAGCCCAGGTTCCGAGCAGTACTTC
TRBD1 NA TRBJ1-2 TRBV4-1 CASSQGTGAYYGYTF TGCGCCAGCAGCCAGGGGACAGGGGCATACTATGGCTACACCTTC
TRBD1 once TRBJ2-1 TRBV4-3 CASSQDGDSNEQFF TGCGCCAGCAGCCAAGATGGGGACAGCAATGAGCAGTTCTTC
TRBD2 NA TRBJ2-7 TRBV5-1 CASSSSGSGGILSYEQYF TGCGCCAGCAGCTCCAGTGGTAGCGGGGGGATTCTCTCCTACGAGCAGTACTTC
NA NA TRBJ1-5 TRBV18 CASSPRGNSDPPQHF TGTGCCAGCTCACCACGAGGTAACTCGGATCCGCCCCAGCATTTT
NA NA TRBJ2-1 TRBV7-3 CASSLNGGGEFYNEQFF TGTGCCAGCAGCTTAAATGGTGGAGGGGAATTTTACAATGAGCAGTTCTTC
NA NA TRBJ1-5 TRBV2 CASRERGNQPQHF TGTGCCAGCAGAGAGAGGGGCAATCAGCCCCAGCATTTT
TRBD2 NA TRBJ2-3 TRBV12-5 CASGLPGGQLDTQYF TGTGCTAGTGGTTTACCGGGGGGGCAATTAGATACGCAGTATTTT